Listed below are T cell receptor beta chains from one sample, sequenced in a study of T-cell reconstitution after alpha-beta-depleted transplantation in children. TCRdb reanalysed the PCR reads using MiXCR and keeps one entry per CDR3 protein. The sample records some 400,000 distinct CDR3 sequences, 20% being singletons. Sequenced here: PBMCs from the stem cell graft donor, sampled from the stem cell graft. The receptors were gathered from a human donor who donated a stem cell graft to a child with acute myeloid leukemia. Each CDR3 is given with its conserved first and last residue. Fields, in order: D gene, CDR3 length, V gene, CDR3 protein. A D gene is named only where the DNA matches it firmly.

- | 12 | TRBV12-5 | CASGLVDYEQYF
- | 15 | TRBV27 | CASSNQWGGRETQYF
- | 13 | TRBV27 | CASSHGGINEQYF
TRBD1 | 16 | TRBV4-1 | CASRPLGQANTGELFF
- | 12 | TRBV12-3/TRBV12-4 | CASSSLAYEQYF
- | 13 | TRBV20-1 | CSARGGVREKLFF
- | 15 | TRBV12-3/TRBV12-4 | CASSSTGTFQETQYF
- | 15 | TRBV6-5 | CASSYAGRSTDTQYF
- | 15 | TRBV7-9 | CASSRIRARQETQYF
- | 17 | TRBV15 | CATSRDLGLHSTYEQYF
TRBD1 | 14 | TRBV20-1 | CSARDRTGINIQYF
- | 14 | TRBV6-5 | CASSYAGTRTEAFF
- | 11 | TRBV12-3/TRBV12-4 | CASSYRAEAFF
- | 12 | TRBV12-3/TRBV12-4 | CASSYHTDTQYF
- | 15 | TRBV9 | CASSIQAGMNTEAFF
TRBD1 | 16 | TRBV20-1 | CSARNAGQAQNSPLHF
TRBD2 | 15 | TRBV28 | CASRRFREDSYEQYF
TRBD2 | 16 | TRBV12-3/TRBV12-4 | CASRQPGLAATGELFF
- | 14 | TRBV12-3/TRBV12-4 | CASTPPRSYNEQFF
- | 14 | TRBV29-1 | CSVDLLVGYNEQFF
- | 13 | TRBV5-1 | CASSPSAYNEQFF
TRBD2 | 13 | TRBV29-1 | CSVWGLAVETQYF
TRBD1 | 15 | TRBV12-3/TRBV12-4 | CASSPRTGGNTEAFF
TRBD2 | 14 | TRBV7-2 | CASSNGLASYEQYF
- | 15 | TRBV28 | CASSFGAVRYNEQFF
- | 12 | TRBV2 | CASTAVGGELFF
- | 12 | TRBV29-1 | CSVEGATGELFF
TRBD1 | 15 | TRBV5-1 | CASSWDSGTGYEQYF
- | 14 | TRBV5-1 | CASTDSSGANVLTF
- | 12 | TRBV10-3 | CAIGTLSYEQYF
TRBD2 | 16 | TRBV29-1 | CSVEGQAGGPWNEQFF